The next 20 T cell receptor beta chains were all read from a single sample in a study of blood T cell repertoires in COVID-19. The method was immunoSEQ multiplex PCR; TCRdb's version includes in-frame clones alone and lacks a portion of them. The sample lists 120,000 to 150,000 clones, around 81% occurring once. Sequenced input: PBMCs or T cells enriched from blood (not recorded which). Receptors were obtained from a woman in her thirties or forties who had recovered from COVID-19.

The V call is TRBV9, the J call TRBJ2-1; D possibly corresponds to TRBD1 (6 bases). The CDR3 length is 15 residues. Trimming cost V 2 bases and J 8 bases, with 17 bases left between them. Germline V lookup: CDR1 SGDLS, CDR2 YYNGEE. The CDR3 nucleotides are TGTGCCAGCAGCGTCGGACAGTGGGGTTGGGATGAGCAGTTCTTC. Residues: CASSVGQWGWDEQFF.

The V and J genes are TRBV30 and TRBJ2-7, with TRBD1 identical over 7 bases. The CDR3 is 12 residues long. The trim removed 7 bases at V and 2 bases at J, leaving 5 bases unmatched. Germline loops: CDR1 GTSNPN, CDR2 SVGIG (reference sequence). CDR3 DNA: TGTGCCTCGGTGAGGGGGCCCTACGAGCAGTACTTC. Protein: CASVRGPYEQYF.

This rearrangement joins TRBV6-5 to TRBJ2-6; the D gene is possibly TRBD1 (7 bases). The CDR3 extends over 15 amino acids. The V gene lost 6 bases and the J gene lost 2 bases, with 11 bases spanning the gap. CDR1 and CDR2 (germline): MNHEY, SVGAGI. CDR3 amino acids: CASRQGGTGANVLTF. DNA for the CDR3: TGTGCCAGCAGGCAGGGGGGCACTGGGGCCAACGTCCTGACTTTC.

This clone was observed a few times. V is TRBV4-1 and J is TRBJ2-1, with a tentative D call TRBD1 (6 bases). V dropped 3 bases and J dropped 2 bases, with 11 bases sitting between them. The CDR3 contains 15 residues. Germline CDR1 MGHRA, CDR2 YSYEKL. For the CDR3, the DNA is TGCGCCAGCAGCCACCGTGGACAGCCCTACAATGAGCAGTTCTTC. Amino acids: CASSHRGQPYNEQFF.

J is TRBJ2-6 and V is TRBV5-8; TRBD1 matches at 7 bases. V was pared by 7 bases and J by 0 bases, with 10 bases of the junction left unmatched. The CDR3 contains 17 residues. The germline gives CDR1 SGHTS, CDR2 YDEGEE. The CDR3 DNA reads as TGTGCCAGCGGGGACAGTCTAATAGCCTCTGGGGCCAACGTCCTGACTTTC. Its translation is CASGDSLIASGANVLTF.

The chain has TRBV9 and TRBJ1-2; 8 nucleotides align to TRBD1. Per germline, CDR1 SGDLS and CDR2 YYNGEE. The CDR3 totals 16 residues. J gave up 1 base and V 4 bases, and 9 bases lay outside the gene matches. The CDR3: CASSPLGQGRNYGYTF. The CDR3 nucleotides read TGTGCCAGCAGCCCGCTTGGACAGGGCCGTAACTATGGCTACACCTTC.

The chain is built from TRBV6-2 or TRBV6-3 and TRBJ2-7; TRBD1 agrees at 7 bases. The trim removed 5 bases at V and 2 bases at J, leaving 12 bases unmatched. CDR1 is MNHEY and CDR2 is SVGEGT in the germline V gene. The CDR3 has 16 residues. CDR3 in amino acids: CASSKGTDGDPYEQYF. CDR3 nucleotide sequence: TGTGCCAGCAGTAAAGGGACAGATGGGGACCCCTACGAGCAGTACTTC.

The rearrangement joins TRBV5-1 to TRBJ1-1; 9 nucleotides match TRBD1. Germline V gene sequence: CDR1 SGHRS, CDR2 YFSETQ. The CDR3 totals 16 residues. Trimming took 2 bases from V and 0 from J; bases not matched to a gene: 5. The CDR3 is CASSLTGGLVNTEAFF. CDR3 DNA: TGCGCCAGCAGCTTAACAGGGGGCCTTGTGAACACTGAAGCTTTCTTT.

The count of this clone is one. The chain couples TRBV19 to TRBJ2-5; 7 bases agree with TRBD1. The ends lost 7 bases at V and 2 bases at J; junction bases unmatched: 10. Germline V gives CDR1 LNHDA, CDR2 SQIVND (reference sequence). This CDR3 is 15 amino acids long. DNA for the CDR3: TGTGCCAGTACCCCGGGACAGTCACTTCAAGAGACCCAGTACTTC. It codes for CASTPGQSLQETQYF.

This chain joins TRBV5-6 and TRBJ1-2; 8 bases are shared with TRBD1. The CDR3 spans 14 residues. Trimming cost V 0 bases and J 8 bases; bases outside gene matches: 6. Germline assignment: CDR1 SGHDT and CDR2 YYEEEE. This CDR3 is CASSLVNRGEGYTF. In DNA, the CDR3 is TGTGCCAGCAGCTTGGTTAACAGGGGGGAGGGCTACACCTTC.

Concerning this clone itself: At one of its ends the junction is not consistent with the germline gene, which may arise from a read error. The chain links TRBV13 to TRBJ2-1, with TRBD2 matching over 7 bases. This CDR3 is built from 12 residues. Germline assignment: CDR1 PRHDT and CDR2 FYEKMQ (reference sequence). CDR3 protein: CASSLGDYEQFF. The CDR3 coding sequence is TGTGCCAGCAGCCTAGGGGACTACGAGCAGTTCTTC.

This chain joins TRBV12-3 or TRBV12-4 and TRBJ1-2; D not certain. CDR3 length: 13 residues. Trimming stripped 4 bases from V and 5 bases from J, with 11 bases between. The CDR3 region is CASSSGPAYGYTF. For the CDR3, the DNA is TGTGCCAGCAGTTCAGGCCCCGCATATGGCTACACCTTC.

The genes are TRBV2 and TRBJ1-2; D is possibly TRBD1 (5 bases). Looked up from germline, CDR1 is SNHLY and CDR2 is FYNNEI. The CDR3 has 13 amino acids. Trimming took 1 base from V and 8 from J, leaving 11 bases between them. The CDR3 region is CASSEGGVLGYTF. The CDR3 bases are TGTGCCAGCAGTGAAGGGGGGGTTTTGGGCTACACCTTC.

This chain connects TRBV4-1 to TRBJ1-3, with D possibly TRBD1 on 6 matching bases. Germline CDR1 MGHRA, CDR2 YSYEKL. This CDR3 comprises 15 residues. V was clipped by 1 base and J by 2 bases, with 9 bases between them. CDR3 coding DNA: TGCGCCAGCAGCCAAGGGACAGCCCCTGGAAACACCATATATTTT. Its protein product is CASSQGTAPGNTIYF.

J is TRBJ1-4 and V is TRBV19; 9 bases fit TRBD1. Trimming removed 8 bases from V and 8 bases from J; junction bases left unmatched: 6. Germline loops: CDR1 LNHDA, CDR2 SQIVND (reference sequence). The CDR3 is 13 amino acids. Here the CDR3 reads CASARDRDEKLFF. The CDR3 DNA is TGTGCCAGTGCCCGGGACAGGGACGAAAAACTGTTTTTT.

V gene TRBV6-4 combines with J gene TRBJ2-1; 8 bases are shared with TRBD1. V dropped 6 bases and J dropped 4; count of bases not matched to a gene: 8. Germline V gene lookup returns CDR1 MRHNA and CDR2 SNTAGT. The CDR3 consists of 15 residues. CDR3 region: CASRADRGSYNEQFF. In DNA, the CDR3 is TGTGCCAGCAGAGCCGACAGGGGTTCGTACAATGAGCAGTTCTTC.

The CDR3 here is CASSLYYNYNEQFF. CDR3 nucleotide sequence: TGTGCCAGCAGCCTGTATTACAACTACAATGAGCAGTTCTTC. The V gene is TRBV11-2, the J gene TRBJ2-1; D is ambiguous. The CDR3 covers 14 residues. The V gene lost 5 bases and the J gene lost 3 bases, with 11 bases spanning the gap. In germline, CDR1 is SGHAT, CDR2 FQNNGV.

The rearrangement links TRBV6-1 to TRBJ2-5, with a possible D match to TRBD1 (6 bases). Trimming shortened V by 7 bases and J by 5 bases, and 14 bases separated the two germline ends. Germline V gene sequence: CDR1 MNHNS, CDR2 SASEGT. The CDR3 consists of 13 residues. The CDR3 nucleotides read TGTGCCAGCAAGCAGGGGTTAAGGGAGACCCAGTACTTC. Translating gives CASKQGLRETQYF.

This clone was seen a few times. The chain couples TRBV6-6 to TRBJ2-3; 9 bases are shared with TRBD1. The CDR3 is made up of 16 amino acids. V lost 0 bases to trimming and J lost 6 bases; unmatched junction nucleotides: 7. CDR1 MNHNY and CDR2 SVGAGI come from the germline V gene (reference sequence). In DNA form, the CDR3 reads TGTGCCAGCAGTTACTCGTGGACAGGGGTTGGCGATACGCAGTATTTT. Protein sequence: CASSYSWTGVGDTQYF.

The chain links TRBV21-1 to TRBJ2-1; the table's TRBD2 call for D was not verified on the DNA. TRBV21-1 is a pseudogene locus. The CDR3 consists of 18 residues. The CDR3 loop is CASSKYPPTGGGYNEQFF. In DNA form, the CDR3 reads TGTGCCAGCAGCAAATACCCCCCGACGGGAGGAGGGTACAATGAGCAGTTCTTC.